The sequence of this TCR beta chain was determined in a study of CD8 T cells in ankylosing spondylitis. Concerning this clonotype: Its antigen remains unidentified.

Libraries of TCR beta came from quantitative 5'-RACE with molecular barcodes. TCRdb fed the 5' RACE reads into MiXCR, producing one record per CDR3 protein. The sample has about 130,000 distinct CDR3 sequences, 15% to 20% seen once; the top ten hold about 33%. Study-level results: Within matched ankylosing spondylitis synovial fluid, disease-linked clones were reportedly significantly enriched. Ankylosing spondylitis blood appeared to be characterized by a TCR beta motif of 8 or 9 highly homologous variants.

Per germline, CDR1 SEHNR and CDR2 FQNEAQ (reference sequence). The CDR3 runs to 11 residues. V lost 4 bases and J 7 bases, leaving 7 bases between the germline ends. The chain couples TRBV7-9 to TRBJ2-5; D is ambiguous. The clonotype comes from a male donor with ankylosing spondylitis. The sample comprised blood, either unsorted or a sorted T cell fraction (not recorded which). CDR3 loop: CASSSGPTQYF. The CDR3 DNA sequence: TGTGCCAGCAGCTCCGGCCCGACCCAGTACTTC.